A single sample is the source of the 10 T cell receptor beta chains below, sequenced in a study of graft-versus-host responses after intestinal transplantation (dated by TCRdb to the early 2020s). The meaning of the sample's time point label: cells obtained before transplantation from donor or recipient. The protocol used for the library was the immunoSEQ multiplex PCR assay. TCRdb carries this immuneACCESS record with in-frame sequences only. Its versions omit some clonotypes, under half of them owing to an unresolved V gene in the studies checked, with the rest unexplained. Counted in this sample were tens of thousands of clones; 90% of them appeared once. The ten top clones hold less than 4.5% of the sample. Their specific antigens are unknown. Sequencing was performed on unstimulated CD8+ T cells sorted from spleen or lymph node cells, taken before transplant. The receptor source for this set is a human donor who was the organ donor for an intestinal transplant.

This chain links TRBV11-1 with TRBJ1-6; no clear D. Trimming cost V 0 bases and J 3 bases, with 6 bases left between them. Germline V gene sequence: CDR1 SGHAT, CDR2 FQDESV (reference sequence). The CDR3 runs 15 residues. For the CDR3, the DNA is TGTGCCAGCAGCTTAGCCGGTAGCTATAATTCACCCCTCCACTTT. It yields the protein CASSLAGSYNSPLHF.

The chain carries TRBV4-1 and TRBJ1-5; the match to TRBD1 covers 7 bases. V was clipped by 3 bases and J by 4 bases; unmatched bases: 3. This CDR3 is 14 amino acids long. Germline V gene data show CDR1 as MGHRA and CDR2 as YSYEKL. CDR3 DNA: TGCGCCAGCAGCCAGATACAGGGGAATCAGCCCCAGCATTTT. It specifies CASSQIQGNQPQHF.

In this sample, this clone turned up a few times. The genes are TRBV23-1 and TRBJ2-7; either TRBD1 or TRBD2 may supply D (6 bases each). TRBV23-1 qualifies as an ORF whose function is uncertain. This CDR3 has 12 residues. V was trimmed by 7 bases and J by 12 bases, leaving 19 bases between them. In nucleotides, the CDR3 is TGCGCCAGCACGCTTTCCGGGGGCAGGGGGTACGTC. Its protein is CASTLSGGRGYV.

CDR3 sequence (DNA): TGTGCCAGCAGTCCGCCCCCGGGACAGGGAAATTATGGCTACACCTTC. This translates into CASSPPPGQGNYGYTF. This chain joins TRBV27 and TRBJ1-2; 9 bases line up with TRBD1. Germline CDR1 is MNHEY and CDR2 is SMNVEV (reference sequence). V was pared by 5 bases and J by 5 bases, with 12 bases of the junction left unmatched. CDR3 length: 16 residues.

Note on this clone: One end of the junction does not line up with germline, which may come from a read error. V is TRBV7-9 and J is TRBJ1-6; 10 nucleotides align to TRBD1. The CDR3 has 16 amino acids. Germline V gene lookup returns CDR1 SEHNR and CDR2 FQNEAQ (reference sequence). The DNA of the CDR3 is TGTGTCAGCAGCATCAGCGGGACAGGGGAAAATTCACCCCTCCACTTT. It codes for CVSSISGTGENSPLHF.

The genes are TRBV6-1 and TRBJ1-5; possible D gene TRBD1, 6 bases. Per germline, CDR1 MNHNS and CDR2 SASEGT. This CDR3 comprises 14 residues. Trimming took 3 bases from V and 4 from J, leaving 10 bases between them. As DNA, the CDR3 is TGTGCCAGCAGTGAGTTAACAGGGAATCAGCCCCAGCATTTT. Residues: CASSELTGNQPQHF.

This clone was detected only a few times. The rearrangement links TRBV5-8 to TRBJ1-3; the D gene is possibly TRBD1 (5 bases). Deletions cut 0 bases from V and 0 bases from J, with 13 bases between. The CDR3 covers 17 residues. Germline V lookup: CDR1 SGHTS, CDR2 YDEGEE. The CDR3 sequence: CASSLALDSTSGNTIYF. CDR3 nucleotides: TGTGCCAGCAGCTTGGCTCTTGACAGCACCTCTGGAAACACCATATATTTT. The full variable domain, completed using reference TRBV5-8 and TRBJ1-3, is EAGVTQSPTHLIKTRGQQATLRCSPISGHTSVYWYQQALGLGLQFLLWYDEGEERNRGNFPPRFSGRQFPNYSSELNVNALELEDSALYLCASSLALDSTSGNTIYFGEGSWLTVV.

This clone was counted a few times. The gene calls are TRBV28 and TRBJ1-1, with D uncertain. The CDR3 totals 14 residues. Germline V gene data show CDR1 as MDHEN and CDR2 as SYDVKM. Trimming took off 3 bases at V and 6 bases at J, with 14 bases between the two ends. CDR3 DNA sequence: TGTGCCAGCAGTTTCCGAGGAGGCGATCCTGAAGCTTTCTTT. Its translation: CASSFRGGDPEAFF.

CDR3 coding DNA: TGTGCCAGCAGCCCCCACGAGGTCTACACTGAAGCTTTCTTT. Its translation is CASSPHEVYTEAFF. The rearrangement joins TRBV9 to TRBJ1-1; no definite D call. There are 14 residues in the CDR3. The germline CDR1 and CDR2 sequences are SGDLS and YYNGEE. V was shortened by 4 bases and J by 3 bases, with 13 bases between the two germline ends. The whole variable domain, filled in from reference TRBV9 and TRBJ1-1, reads DSGVTQTPKHLITATGQRVTLRCSPRSGDLSVYWYQQSLDQGLQFLIQYYNGEERAKGNILERFSAQQFPDLHSELNLSSLELGDSALYFCASSPHEVYTEAFFGQGTRLTVV.

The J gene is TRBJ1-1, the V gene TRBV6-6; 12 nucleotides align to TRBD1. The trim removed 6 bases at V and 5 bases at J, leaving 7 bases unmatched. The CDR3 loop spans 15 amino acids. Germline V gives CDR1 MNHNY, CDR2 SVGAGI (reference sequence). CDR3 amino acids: CASRPGQGAGTEAFF. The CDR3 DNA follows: TGTGCCAGCAGGCCGGGACAGGGGGCCGGGACTGAAGCTTTCTTT.